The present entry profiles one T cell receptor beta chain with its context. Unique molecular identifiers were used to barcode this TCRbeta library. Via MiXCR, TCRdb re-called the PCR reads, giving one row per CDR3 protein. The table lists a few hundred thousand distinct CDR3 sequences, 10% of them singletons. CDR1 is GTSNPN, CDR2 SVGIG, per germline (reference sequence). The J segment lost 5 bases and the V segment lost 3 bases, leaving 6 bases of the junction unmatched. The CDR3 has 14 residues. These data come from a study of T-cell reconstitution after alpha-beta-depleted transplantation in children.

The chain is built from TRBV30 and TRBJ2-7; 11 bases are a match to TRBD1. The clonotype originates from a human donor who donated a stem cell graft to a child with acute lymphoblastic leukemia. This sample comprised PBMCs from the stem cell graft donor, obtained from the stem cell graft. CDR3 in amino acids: CAWSLGQGADEQYF. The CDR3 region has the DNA TGTGCCTGGAGCCTAGGACAGGGGGCGGACGAGCAGTACTTC.